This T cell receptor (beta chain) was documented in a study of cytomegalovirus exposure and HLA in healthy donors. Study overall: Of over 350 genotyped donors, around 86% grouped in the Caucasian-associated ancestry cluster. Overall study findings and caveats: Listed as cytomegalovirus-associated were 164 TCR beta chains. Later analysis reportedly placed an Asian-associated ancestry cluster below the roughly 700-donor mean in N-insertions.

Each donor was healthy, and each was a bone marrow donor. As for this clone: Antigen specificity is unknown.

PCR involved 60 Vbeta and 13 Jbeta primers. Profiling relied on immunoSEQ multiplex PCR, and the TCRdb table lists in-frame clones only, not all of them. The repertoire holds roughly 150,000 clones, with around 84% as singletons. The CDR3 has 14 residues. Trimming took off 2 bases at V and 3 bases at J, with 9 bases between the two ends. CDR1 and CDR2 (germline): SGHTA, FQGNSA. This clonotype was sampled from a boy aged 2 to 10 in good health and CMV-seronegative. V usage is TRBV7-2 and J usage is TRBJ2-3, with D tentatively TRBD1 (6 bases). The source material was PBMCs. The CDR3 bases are TGTGCCAGCAGCTTATTGGGGGCAACAGATACGCAGTATTTT. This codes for CASSLLGATDTQYF.